This T cell receptor beta chain came from a study of blood T cell repertoires in COVID-19. Study-wide context: Whether acute or convalescent, the COVID-19 samples came from the United States, Italy and Spain.

CDR3 length: 15 amino acids. CDR1 and CDR2 from the germline V gene are LNHDA and SQIVND (reference sequence). The ends lost 5 bases at V and 1 base at J; junction bases unmatched: 6. Per the original methods: Amplification of reference gene primers was used by the study to estimate nucleated cell counts. Generated by immunoSEQ multiplex PCR, the TCRdb table keeps only in-frame clones and is missing some. V and J calls and clone size are copied from that table; D and trimming were computed from the DNA. Of approximately 120,000 clones in the sample, roughly 88% were seen once. The count of this clone is one.

This sequence was found in a human donor in a cohort sampled during active COVID-19. The chain recombines TRBV19 with TRBJ2-7; 9 bases match TRBD1. Sequenced input: peripheral blood. This chain's CDR3 is CASSLLGQGSYEQYF. The CDR3 DNA is TGTGCCAGTAGTTTACTGGGACAGGGATCCTACGAGCAGTACTTC.